The 27 T cell receptor beta chains reported below all come from one sample, sequenced in a study of shared clonotypes between healthy human individuals. Data came from immunoSEQ multiplex PCR; TCRdb stores just in-frame clones and leaves some out. The sample shows approximately 460,000 clones, around 77% of them seen only once. Input material: PBMCs. The receptors derive from a woman aged 40 to 50 in good health. Some clones in this sample may be carry-over from other donors' samples.

A word on this clone: A much bigger clone sits one base away, suggesting this may be a read error. The CDR3 sequence is CASSLSFPGPSYERYF. Here the CDR3 DNA reads TGTGCCAGCAGCCTCAGTTTCCCCGGACCCTCCTACGAGCGGTACTTC. The chain carries TRBV4-2 and TRBJ2-7, with D uncertain. The CDR3 has 16 residues. Germline V gives CDR1 LGHNA, CDR2 YNFKEQ.

The chain combines TRBV5-6 with TRBJ1-2; unclear D gene. The V gene's germline CDR1 is SGHDT and CDR2 YYEEEE. The CDR3 runs to 13 residues. Trimming stripped 0 bases from V and 7 bases from J, with 10 bases between. The CDR3 bases are TGTGCCAGCAGCTTGGGCAGGTTTGGTGGCTACACCTTC. Translating gives CASSLGRFGGYTF.

V and J are TRBV28 and TRBJ2-1; 9 bases map to TRBD2. J was trimmed by 5 bases and V by 5 bases; bases with no gene match: 10. This CDR3 has 16 residues. Germline assignment: CDR1 MDHEN and CDR2 SYDVKM. CDR3 protein: CASSEPGGRAHNEQFF. In nucleotides, the CDR3 is TGTGCCAGCAGTGAACCCGGCGGGAGGGCCCACAATGAGCAGTTCTTC.

A note on this clone: A read error is the likely source, as a far larger clone sits one nucleotide away. The chain joins TRBV6-6 to TRBJ2-7, with D uncertain. The V end lost 6 bases, the J end lost 5 bases, and 14 bases lay between the germline ends. Germline CDR1 MNHNY, CDR2 SVGAGI (reference sequence). The CDR3 is 13 residues long. The CDR3 DNA reads as TGTGCCAGCAGCCCAGGAGAGGTCAACGAGCAGTACTTC. Translation gives CASSPGEVNEQYF.

This clone was seen once. The chain joins TRBV28 to TRBJ1-1, with 8 bases identical to TRBD1. Per the germline V gene, CDR1 is MDHEN and CDR2 is SYDVKM. The CDR3 has 13 residues. V shed 3 bases and J 3 bases; nucleotides not matched to a gene: 0. The CDR3 DNA reads as TGTGCCAGCAGTTTGACAGGGGACACTGAAGCTTTCTTT. It is translated as CASSLTGDTEAFF.

This chain uses TRBV4-2 with TRBJ2-6; weak D call: TRBD2 (5 bases). Trimming cost V 8 bases and J 0 bases, with 14 bases left between them. The CDR3 sequence is 16 residues long. Germline CDR1 LGHNA, CDR2 YNFKEQ. CDR3 in amino acids: CASRQSRDSGANVLTF. For the CDR3, the DNA is TGTGCCAGCCGGCAGAGCCGGGACTCTGGGGCCAACGTCCTGACTTTC.

This sequence joins TRBV4-1 and TRBJ2-5; 13 bases match TRBD2. J gave up 5 bases and V 6 bases, and 6 bases lay outside the gene matches. The CDR3 contains 15 residues. In germline, CDR1 is MGHRA, CDR2 YSYEKL. For the CDR3, the DNA is TGCGCCAGCAGTCGGACTAGCGGGAGTTTTGAGACCCAGTACTTC. Amino acid sequence: CASSRTSGSFETQYF.

This clone was seen a handful of times. This chain uses TRBV7-3 with TRBJ2-1; 7 bases match TRBD2. V lost 3 bases to trimming and J lost 0 bases; unmatched junction nucleotides: 5. The germline V gene encodes CDR1 SGHTA and CDR2 FQGTGA. This CDR3 has 16 amino acids. CDR3 sequence: CASSLSGGGSYNEQFF. CDR3 nucleotide sequence: TGTGCCAGCAGCTTGTCGGGCGGGGGCTCCTACAATGAGCAGTTCTTC.

The V gene is TRBV9, the J gene TRBJ2-7, with D perhaps matching TRBD2 (5 bases). CDR3 length: 14 residues. V was pared by 3 bases and J by 5 bases, with 15 bases between. In germline, CDR1 is SGDLS, CDR2 YYNGEE. The CDR3 DNA follows: TGTGCCAGCAGCGCCCAGGTGGGAGAGGACGAGCAGTACTTC. Translating it yields CASSAQVGEDEQYF.

This clone occurred a few times. The V call is TRBV7-9, the J call TRBJ2-1; maybe TRBD1 (6 bases). This CDR3 has 16 residues. V was shortened by 4 bases and J by 1 base, with 14 bases between the two germline ends. Germline CDR1 and CDR2: SEHNR and FQNEAQ (reference sequence). In nucleotides, the CDR3 is TGTGCCAGCAGCTCGCCCCAAGGGGGTTCCTACAATGAGCAGTTCTTC. Its protein is CASSSPQGGSYNEQFF. The whole variable domain, filled in from reference TRBV7-9 and TRBJ2-1, reads DTGVSQNPRHKITKRGQNVTFRCDPISEHNRLYWYRQTLGQGPEFLTYFQNEAQLEKSRLLSDRFSAERPKGSFSTLEIQRTEQGDSAMYLCASSSPQGGSYNEQFFGPGTRLTVL.

Concerning this clone: The identical CDR3 is also encoded by other nucleotide sequences in the sample. The chain joins TRBV7-2 to TRBJ2-3; the D is unclear. Germline CDR1 reads SGHTA; CDR2 reads FQGNSA. The CDR3 spans 14 residues. The germline V and J ends were trimmed by 1 base and 2 bases, with 7 bases remaining between them. CDR3 region: CASSLGPSTDTQYF. In DNA, the CDR3 is TGTGCCAGCAGCTTAGGTCCGTCCACAGATACGCAGTATTTT. Drawing the rest from reference TRBV7-2 and TRBJ2-3, the complete variable domain is GAGVSQSPSNKVTEKGKDVELRCDPISGHTALYWYRQSLGQGLEFLIYFQGNSAPDKSGLPSDRFSAERTGGSVSTLTIQRTQQEDSAVYLCASSLGPSTDTQYFGPGTRLTVL.

This rearrangement joins TRBV4-3 to TRBJ1-4; D is unclear. From germline, CDR1 is LGHNA and CDR2 YSLEER. The V gene lost 4 bases and the J gene lost 8 bases, with 11 bases spanning the gap. The CDR3 covers 13 residues. In DNA, the CDR3 is TGCGCCAGCAGCCCCACAGCTCGGGAAAAACTGTTTTTT. Its translation: CASSPTAREKLFF.

The chain is built from TRBV7-2 and TRBJ2-1; no clear D. The CDR3 is 13 residues long. Per germline, CDR1 SGHTA and CDR2 FQGNSA. V was clipped by 5 bases and J by 2 bases, with 7 bases between them. The chain's CDR3 is CASSATPYNEQFF. Here the CDR3 DNA reads TGTGCCAGCAGCGCCACTCCCTACAATGAGCAGTTCTTC. The complete variable domain, with remaining parts taken from reference TRBV7-2 and TRBJ2-1, reads GAGVSQSPSNKVTEKGKDVELRCDPISGHTALYWYRQSLGQGLEFLIYFQGNSAPDKSGLPSDRFSAERTGGSVSTLTIQRTQQEDSAVYLCASSATPYNEQFFGPGTRLTVL.

V is TRBV28 and J is TRBJ1-5; the D gene is possibly TRBD1 (5 bases). Germline values: CDR1 MDHEN, CDR2 SYDVKM. V lost 3 bases and J 2 bases, leaving 11 bases between the germline ends. The CDR3 spans 15 residues. This CDR3 reads CASSFGGYGNQPQHF. DNA for the CDR3: TGTGCCAGCAGTTTCGGGGGGTATGGCAATCAGCCCCAGCATTTT. The variable domain in full, with the rest retrieved from reference TRBV28 and TRBJ1-5, is DVKVTQSSRYLVKRTGEKVFLECVQDMDHENMFWYRQDPGLGLRLIYFSYDVKMKEKGDIPEGYSVSREKKERFSLILESASTNQTSMYLCASSFGGYGNQPQHFGDGTRLSIL.

The chain carries TRBV19 and TRBJ2-7; 10 bases are a match to TRBD2. The CDR3 extends over 13 amino acids. V was clipped by 4 bases and J by 12 bases; unmatched bases: 9. Germline V gene lookup returns CDR1 LNHDA and CDR2 SQIVND (reference sequence). CDR3 amino acids: CASSTGLANTMYF. In nucleotides, the CDR3 is TGTGCCAGTAGTACGGGACTAGCGAACACCATGTACTTC.

The CDR3: CASSGGLAGGVETQYF. The CDR3 DNA reads TGTGCCAGCAGCGGCGGACTAGCGGGAGGTGTGGAGACCCAGTACTTC. The rearrangement joins TRBV9 to TRBJ2-5; 14 nucleotides align to TRBD2. Germline V lookup: CDR1 SGDLS, CDR2 YYNGEE. The CDR3 is 16 residues long. The trim removed 3 bases at V and 5 bases at J, leaving 6 bases unmatched.

Only one count was recorded for this clone. The chain couples TRBV2 to TRBJ1-1; weak D call: TRBD1 (6 bases). Per germline, CDR1 SNHLY and CDR2 FYNNEI. V was trimmed by 3 bases and J by 1 base, leaving 15 bases between them. The CDR3 loop spans 16 amino acids. CDR3 sequence: CASSDGAGAANTEAFF. Written as DNA, the CDR3 is TGTGCCAGCAGTGATGGTGCAGGGGCGGCGAACACTGAAGCTTTCTTT.

The rearrangement links TRBV28 to TRBJ2-2; D possibly uses TRBD1 or TRBD2 (5 bases each). V was pared by 3 bases and J by 5 bases, with 13 bases between. Germline values: CDR1 MDHEN, CDR2 SYDVKM. CDR3 size: 15 residues. CDR3 region: CASSLTGLGTGELFF. In DNA form, the CDR3 reads TGTGCCAGCAGTTTGACGGGGCTAGGGACCGGGGAGCTGTTTTTT.

V usage is TRBV5-5 and J usage is TRBJ2-7; a possible D gene is TRBD1 (9 bases). This CDR3 is 19 amino acids long. The V gene lost 1 base and the J gene lost 6 bases, with 29 bases spanning the gap. Germline V gene sequence: CDR1 SGHKS, CDR2 YYEKEE (reference sequence). This chain's CDR3 is CASSLRGQGMSGRFGEQYF. The CDR3 coding sequence is TGTGCCAGCAGCTTGCGGGGACAGGGAATGAGCGGGAGATTTGGCGAGCAGTACTTC.

The chain is built from TRBV29-1 and TRBJ2-3; no clear D gene. Trimming pared 4 bases from V and 1 base from J, leaving 12 bases between. Per the germline V gene, CDR1 is SQVTM and CDR2 is ANQGSEA. The CDR3 covers 14 residues. In nucleotides, the CDR3 is TGCAGCGTTGGGGCTGGGGTGGGCACAGATACGCAGTATTTT. Translating it yields CSVGAGVGTDTQYF.

The V gene is TRBV7-9, the J gene TRBJ1-1, with D unresolved. The CDR3 spans 13 residues. The V end lost 2 bases, the J end lost 3 bases, and 7 bases lay between the germline ends. Germline values: CDR1 SEHNR, CDR2 FQNEAQ (reference sequence). The CDR3 here is CASSLFGDTEAFF. CDR3 in DNA: TGTGCCAGCAGCTTATTTGGGGACACTGAAGCTTTCTTT.

CDR3 amino acids: CASSRRAKYEQYF. CDR3 DNA sequence: TGTGCCAGCTCCCGACGGGCGAAGTACGAGCAGTACTTC. V is TRBV18 and J is TRBJ2-7, with D unresolved. Looked up from germline, CDR1 is KGHSH and CDR2 is LQKENI. V dropped 6 bases and J dropped 4 bases, with 13 bases sitting between them. The CDR3 covers 13 residues.

The chain carries TRBV6-1 and TRBJ2-1, with D possibly being TRBD2 (6 bases). This CDR3 has 15 residues. Trimming took off 4 bases at V and 2 bases at J, with 12 bases between the two ends. CDR1 MNHNS and CDR2 SASEGT come from the germline V gene. The CDR3 sequence: CASSATSFAYNEQFF. In DNA, the CDR3 is TGTGCCAGCAGTGCCACTAGCTTCGCCTACAATGAGCAGTTCTTC.

The V call is TRBV7-8, the J call TRBJ1-5, with a tentative D call TRBD1 (6 bases). Trimming left V 2 bases short and J 2 bases short, with 13 bases between. The CDR3 contains 16 residues. Germline V lookup: CDR1 SGHVS, CDR2 FQNEAQ. The CDR3 DNA follows: TGTGCCAGCAGCTTAATACAGGGTGGAGGCAATCAGCCCCAGCATTTT. Translating it yields CASSLIQGGGNQPQHF.

On this clone itself: A far larger clone is one nucleotide away, so this likely arose from a read error. Because the CDR3 is missing its conserved closing phenylalanine or tryptophan, this is likely a read error. The rearrangement uses TRBV6-1 and TRBJ2-4, with 10 bases that match TRBD2. The germline V gene encodes CDR1 MNHNS and CDR2 SASEGT. There are 15 residues in the CDR3. With V trimmed by 4 bases and J by 6 bases, 6 bases remained unmatched. Here the CDR3 reads CASSVIAGGVNIQYL. The CDR3 nucleotides are TGTGCCAGCAGTGTGATAGCGGGAGGAGTAAACATTCAGTACCTC.

Here the CDR3 reads CASSSDTRTYEQYF. CDR3 DNA: TGCGCCAGCTCCTCGGATACGCGGACCTACGAGCAGTACTTC. The gene calls are TRBV5-1 and TRBJ2-7; D not certain. The CDR3 covers 14 residues. V lost 7 bases and J lost 2, with 16 bases in between. Germline values: CDR1 SGHRS, CDR2 YFSETQ.

As for this clone: Relative to the germline gene, one junction end is altered; a read error may explain this. V and J are TRBV6-1 and TRBJ1-5; D is ambiguous. The V gene's germline CDR1 is MNHNS and CDR2 SASEGT. CDR3 size: 10 residues. CDR3: CASGEGSPHF. Here the CDR3 DNA reads TGTGCCAGCGGTGAAGGGTCGCCGCATTTT.